These 12 T cell receptor beta chains came from one sample sequenced in a study of cytomegalovirus exposure and HLA in healthy donors. This PCR relied on a set of 60 Vbeta primers and 13 Jbeta primers. Sequencing was performed with immunoSEQ multiplex PCR; in TCRdb, only in-frame clones are kept and a portion is missing. Here the sample spans 250,000 to 350,000 clones, roughly 88% being singletons. The sequenced sample consisted of PBMCs. The receptors were gathered from a man in his forties in good health and CMV-seropositive.

The chain links TRBV9 to TRBJ2-7, with D possibly being TRBD2 (6 bases). Germline-derived CDR1 and CDR2 are SGDLS and YYNGEE. V shed 0 bases and J shed 7 bases, with 20 bases lying between them. This CDR3 is 16 amino acids long. The DNA for the CDR3 is TGTGCCAGCAGCGTAGGAATTTCGTCCCCCGGAGGGGAGCAGTACTTC. It codes for CASSVGISSPGGEQYF. The variable domain in full, with the rest retrieved from reference TRBV9 and TRBJ2-7, is DSGVTQTPKHLITATGQRVTLRCSPRSGDLSVYWYQQSLDQGLQFLIQYYNGEERAKGNILERFSAQQFPDLHSELNLSSLELGDSALYFCASSVGISSPGGEQYFGPGTRLTVT.

The chain couples TRBV28 to TRBJ1-5, with 11 bases fitting TRBD1. The CDR3 has 16 amino acids. Germline V gives CDR1 MDHEN, CDR2 SYDVKM. V gave up 5 bases and J gave up 9 bases; unmatched junction bases: 12. The CDR3 region is CASSPRDRGYDGPQHF. For the CDR3, the DNA is TGTGCCAGCAGTCCTAGGGACAGGGGGTACGACGGGCCCCAGCATTTT.

V gene TRBV28 combines with J gene TRBJ1-2; D ambiguous. The germline V and J ends were trimmed by 3 bases and 0 bases, with 5 bases remaining between them. CDR3 size: 13 residues. CDR1 and CDR2 (germline): MDHEN, SYDVKM. The CDR3 loop is CASSLSPNYGYTF. As DNA, the CDR3 is TGTGCCAGCAGTTTGAGTCCTAACTATGGCTACACCTTC.

The gene calls are TRBV5-1 and TRBJ2-7, with 7 bases that match TRBD2. With 0 bases clipped from V and 0 bases from J, the junction kept 6 bases outside the gene matches. CDR1 is SGHRS, CDR2 YFSETQ, per germline. CDR3 length: 16 amino acids. CDR3 protein: CASSLEQRGLSYEQYF. CDR3 sequence (DNA): TGCGCCAGCAGCTTGGAGCAGCGGGGTCTCTCCTACGAGCAGTACTTC.

This rearrangement joins TRBV9 to TRBJ2-1, with TRBD2 identical over 7 bases. The CDR3 length is 16 residues. Trimming took 4 bases from V and 9 from J; bases not matched to a gene: 16. The germline V gene encodes CDR1 SGDLS and CDR2 YYNGEE. CDR3 region: CASSPHVGREIGEQFF. In DNA form, the CDR3 reads TGTGCCAGCAGCCCACACGTCGGGCGGGAGATCGGTGAGCAGTTCTTC.

This chain uses TRBV7-9 with TRBJ2-7; the D gene is possibly TRBD1 (6 bases). V was shortened by 4 bases and J by 12 bases, with 13 bases between the two germline ends. From germline, CDR1 is SEHNR and CDR2 FQNEAQ (reference sequence). This CDR3 has 11 amino acids. CDR3 region: CASSSQGIAYF. The CDR3 DNA sequence: TGTGCCAGCAGCTCGCAGGGGATAGCGTACTTC.

This chain connects TRBV4-1 to TRBJ2-1; D is unclear. Germline V lookup: CDR1 MGHRA, CDR2 YSYEKL. Trimming pared 1 base from V and 0 bases from J, leaving 10 bases between. The CDR3 is 16 residues long. Here the CDR3 DNA reads TGCGCCAGCAGCCAAGCCGACACTCGCTCCTACAATGAGCAGTTCTTC. Translating gives CASSQADTRSYNEQFF.

The V gene is TRBV7-9, the J gene TRBJ2-2; a weak D match, TRBD2 (6 bases). The CDR3 spans 16 residues. V was trimmed by 5 bases and J by 6 bases, leaving 19 bases between them. CDR1 is SEHNR and CDR2 is FQNEAQ in the germline V gene (reference sequence). CDR3 sequence reads: CASSGPEEGSPGELFF. CDR3 in DNA: TGTGCCAGCAGCGGCCCTGAGGAGGGCTCCCCCGGGGAGCTGTTTTTT.

The chain couples TRBV5-1 to TRBJ2-3; D might be TRBD2 (5 bases). This CDR3 is built from 14 residues. Germline-derived CDR1 and CDR2 are SGHRS and YFSETQ. V shed 2 bases and J shed 0 bases, with 7 bases lying between them. CDR3 in DNA: TGCGCCAGCAGCTTAAGCGGCAGCACAGATACGCAGTATTTT. Amino acids: CASSLSGSTDTQYF.

The chain carries TRBV7-2 and TRBJ2-7, with D tentatively TRBD2 (5 bases). Trimming took 0 bases from V and 6 from J, leaving 9 bases between them. The germline gives CDR1 SGHTA, CDR2 FQGNSA. CDR3 length: 13 residues. CDR3 amino acids: CASSLAHEGEQYF. The CDR3 bases are TGTGCCAGCAGCTTAGCGCACGAGGGCGAGCAGTACTTC.

J is TRBJ2-7 and V is TRBV6-9, with D perhaps TRBD1 (6 bases). The CDR3 covers 12 residues. Germline CDR1 and CDR2: MNHGY and SVAAGI. The V gene lost 6 bases and the J gene lost 3 bases, with 9 bases spanning the gap. CDR3 nucleotide sequence: TGTGCCAGCAGGAGGACAGACTACGAGCAGTACTTC. It is translated as CASRRTDYEQYF.

The J gene is TRBJ2-7, the V gene TRBV7-9, with TRBD2 identical over 8 bases. Trimming removed 0 bases from V and 0 bases from J; junction bases left unmatched: 10. The CDR3 has 18 residues. Per germline, CDR1 SEHNR and CDR2 FQNEAQ (reference sequence). CDR3 residues: CASSLADTSGPISYEQYF. DNA of the CDR3: TGTGCCAGCAGCTTAGCTGACACTAGCGGCCCAATCTCCTACGAGCAGTACTTC. The variable domain in full, with the rest retrieved from reference TRBV7-9 and TRBJ2-7, is DTGVSQNPRHKITKRGQNVTFRCDPISEHNRLYWYRQTLGQGPEFLTYFQNEAQLEKSRLLSDRFSAERPKGSFSTLEIQRTEQGDSAMYLCASSLADTSGPISYEQYFGPGTRLTVT.